This T cell receptor (beta chain) was found in a study of PD-L1 blockade in urothelial cancer (dated by TCRdb to 2015 to 2018). Background on the whole study: All patients started therapy around 2014 and received atezolizumab 1,200 mg intravenously every 3 weeks. About 90% of the roughly 29 patients were identified as males with urothelial cancer of bladder origin, and a prior smoking history was reported by 18 of 29 patients. An ECOG performance status of 0 or 1 was recorded for the patients, and 0 to 3 prior chemotherapy regimens had been received by the patients. Blood samples were analyzed at two time points: 3 weeks after treatment start (second dose) and 6 weeks after treatment start. Blood samples gave median yields of around 140,000 T cells and over 80,000 unique TCRs, along with a median clonality of about 0.084. An exploratory multi-omic analysis was conducted of the somatic, immune and clinical correlates of response to PD-L1 blockade with atezolizumab in urothelial cancer. Pretreatment tumor samples, along with matched peripheral blood collected serially before and after atezolizumab treatment, underwent TCR sequencing. Durable clinical benefit was defined as progression-free survival longer than 6 months, and TCR features were also tested against progression-free and overall survival. Whole exome sequencing and RNA sequencing of pretreatment tumors were performed alongside TCR sequencing in the same patients. Durable clinical benefit was achieved by nine patients and was not achieved by 20 patients. Approximately 30 patients had pretreatment blood TCR-seq, some 24 had at least one posttreatment blood collection, and some 24 had tumor TCR-seq. Broader findings and caveats from the paper: Small sample size (n of about 30) and many exploratory analyses mean the results are intended to be hypothesis-generating. Among patients with durable benefit, tumor-associated TCR clones showed greater expansion in peripheral blood 3 weeks after treatment started (n ≈ 20, p = 0.022). A pretreatment peripheral blood TCR clonality below the median was linked to improved progression-free and overall survival.

Each PCR received spiked-in synthetic TCR analog templates so that absolute template abundance could be estimated from read counts. Using the immunoSEQ assay, TCRbeta CDR3 regions were amplified from genomic DNA with bias-controlled V and J gene primers. Rearranged TCRbeta segments were sequenced at approximately 20X coverage. The study's own analysis went as follows. Sequencing errors were corrected by clustering, and CDR3s were annotated against IMGT so that V, D and J genes could be assigned. Downstream analyses used only productive TCRbeta rearrangements, leaving out any out-of-frame or stop-codon sequences. Clonality was computed as one minus Shannon entropy normalized by the log of the number of unique productive sequences. Clones differing between time points or between blood and tumor were identified using Fisher's exact test with Benjamini-Hochberg correction, with an adjusted p below 0.01 applied as the threshold. The table was pulled from immuneACCESS by TCRdb, which kept in-frame rearrangements only. Such tables lose some clones; where checked, under half of the loss comes from unresolved V genes, and the rest has no known cause. V and J calls and clone size come straight from that table; D and trimming were deduced from the DNA. Across this sample there are about 26,000 clones, with about 88% seen only once. The leading ten clones occupy about 33% of the sample.

A cohort of more than 25 patients with locally advanced or metastatic urothelial carcinoma, treated at Memorial Sloan Kettering on a trial protocol, was included. Peripheral blood mononuclear cells were collected from each patient pretreatment and during treatment, giving between 1 and 8 total time points per patient. The Qiagen DNeasy Blood extraction kit was used to purify genomic DNA from total PBMCs and tumor samples. Collected pretreatment and during treatment, PBMCs were isolated and stored as previously described. About this clone itself: This receptor's antigen is unknown. No base quality information exists; no much larger clone differs at one position.

Sequenced here: PBMCs, sampled around atezolizumab (anti-PD-L1) treatment. The clonotype was recovered from a man in his fifties or sixties with urothelial cancer.

The encoded CDR3 is CAIGTSGTDTQYF. The nucleotide sequence reads as follows: TGTGCCATAGGGACTAGCGGGACAGATACGCAGTATTTT. The chain was built from TRBV10-3 and TRBJ2-3, with 12 bases in between that match TRBD2. From cysteine to phenylalanine, the CDR3 is 13 amino acids long. Only CDR3 DNA is held: 39 bases, read in frame from base 1. CDR1 and CDR2 (ENHRY, SYGVKD) derive from the germline V gene. Clipping removes 9 bases from V and 3 bases from J, with 1 as the unmatched junction base count.